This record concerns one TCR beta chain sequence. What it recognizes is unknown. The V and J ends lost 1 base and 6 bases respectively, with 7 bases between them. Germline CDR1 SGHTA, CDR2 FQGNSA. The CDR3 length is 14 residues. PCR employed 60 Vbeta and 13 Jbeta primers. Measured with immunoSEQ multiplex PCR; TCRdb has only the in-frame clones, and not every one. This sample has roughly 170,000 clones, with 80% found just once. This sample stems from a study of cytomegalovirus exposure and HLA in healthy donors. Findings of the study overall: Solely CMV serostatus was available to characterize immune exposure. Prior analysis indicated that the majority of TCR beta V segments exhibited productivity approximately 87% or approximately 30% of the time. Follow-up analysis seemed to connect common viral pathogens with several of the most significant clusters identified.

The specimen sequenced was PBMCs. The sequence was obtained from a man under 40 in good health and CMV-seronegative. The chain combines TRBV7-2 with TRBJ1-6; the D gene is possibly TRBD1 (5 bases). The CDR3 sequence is CASSLEGFNSPLHF. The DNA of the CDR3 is TGTGCCAGCAGCTTAGAGGGGTTTAATTCACCCCTCCACTTT.